This entry lists 23 T cell receptor beta chains sequenced from one sample in a study of OX40 agonist ivuxolimab in advanced cancers. Data came from immunoSEQ multiplex PCR; TCRdb stores just in-frame clones and leaves some out. The profile shows about 20,000 clones, approximately 83% of them singletons. The sample was CD4+ or CD8+ T cells sorted from blood, taken in a trial of the OX40 agonist ivuxolimab. The source of these receptors is an adult with an advanced solid tumor such as melanoma, head and neck, liver or kidney cancer.

The rearrangement links TRBV4-2 to TRBJ1-2, with a tentative D call TRBD1 (5 bases). This CDR3 region has 15 residues. The germline V gene encodes CDR1 LGHNA and CDR2 YNFKEQ. The V end lost 1 base, the J end lost 4 bases, and 13 bases lay between the germline ends. CDR3 protein: CASSQARGKGYGYTF. CDR3 in DNA: TGTGCCAGCAGCCAAGCGCGGGGGAAGGGCTATGGCTACACCTTC.

The J gene is TRBJ1-2, the V gene TRBV7-2, with 12 bases that match TRBD1. With V trimmed by 5 bases and J by 5 bases, 6 bases remained unmatched. Looked up from germline, CDR1 is SGHTA and CDR2 is FQGNSA. The CDR3 length is 15 residues. This CDR3 reads CASSPKGQGAYGYTF. CDR3 nucleotides: TGTGCCAGCAGCCCAAAGGGACAGGGGGCATATGGCTACACCTTC.

The chain uses TRBV2 and TRBJ2-5; perhaps TRBD2 as D (7 bases). Trimming shortened V by 5 bases and J by 2 bases, and 15 bases separated the two germline ends. The CDR3 has 15 amino acids. Germline-derived CDR1 and CDR2 are SNHLY and FYNNEI. CDR3 sequence (DNA): TGTGCCAGCAGTTTCCCCGGGGGGCCTCAAGAGACCCAGTACTTC. Translation gives CASSFPGGPQETQYF.

This clone appeared once. At the DNA level, this CDR3 is encoded by other sequences in the same sample as well. The chain links TRBV6-4 to TRBJ2-3; 11 nucleotides match TRBD2. The V segment lost 0 bases and the J segment 2 bases; nucleotides outside the gene matches: 1. Germline V gene data show CDR1 as MRHNA and CDR2 as SNTAGT. The CDR3 has 16 residues. The CDR3: CASSDSSGGATDTQYF. CDR3 bases: TGTGCCAGCAGTGACTCTAGCGGGGGGGCCACAGATACGCAGTATTTT.

This chain connects TRBV25-1 to TRBJ2-1; possible D gene TRBD2, 7 bases. Germline V gene lookup returns CDR1 MGHDK and CDR2 SYGVNS. V was shortened by 6 bases and J by 7 bases, with 22 bases between the two germline ends. The CDR3 extends over 16 amino acids. The CDR3 coding sequence is TGTGCCAGCAGAGAACGGGGGGCCCGACTGGGTAATGAGCAGTTCTTC. This sequence encodes CASRERGARLGNEQFF.

V is TRBV10-3 and J is TRBJ2-3; tentative D call: TRBD2 (6 bases). CDR1 and CDR2 (germline): ENHRY, SYGVKD. Trimming took off 3 bases at V and 6 bases at J, with 16 bases between the two ends. CDR3 length equals 15 residues. CDR3 sequence (DNA): TGTGCCATCAGTGATAATTGGGGAGGTGACGATACGCAGTATTTT. It yields the protein CAISDNWGGDDTQYF.

This clone was recorded a few times. The chain recombines TRBV7-9 with TRBJ2-5; D not resolved. Germline-derived CDR1 and CDR2 are SEHNR and FQNEAQ (reference sequence). The CDR3 covers 15 residues. Trimming took off 2 bases at V and 2 bases at J, with 12 bases between the two ends. The CDR3 loop reads CASSLFLAEQETQYF. The DNA of the CDR3 is TGTGCCAGCAGCTTATTTTTGGCGGAGCAAGAGACCCAGTACTTC.

The chain has TRBV9 and TRBJ1-2, with TRBD1 identical over 8 bases. The trim removed 4 bases at V and 8 bases at J, leaving 16 bases unmatched. Germline V gene sequence: CDR1 SGDLS, CDR2 YYNGEE. CDR3 length: 16 residues. The CDR3 protein is CASSPRAGGVLGGYTF. The DNA for the CDR3 is TGTGCCAGCAGCCCCAGGGCAGGGGGCGTTTTGGGCGGCTACACCTTC.

This sequence joins TRBV14 and TRBJ2-3; D not certain. This CDR3 spans 19 amino acids. The germline V and J ends were trimmed by 1 base and 0 bases, with 20 bases remaining between them. Germline-derived CDR1 and CDR2 are SGHDN and FVKESK. The CDR3 DNA sequence: TGTGCCAGCAGCCAAGTCGGTCCTCGTCTATTTTCTAGCACAGATACGCAGTATTTT. Translated, it gives CASSQVGPRLFSSTDTQYF.

The chain uses TRBV19 and TRBJ1-2; 9 bases line up with TRBD1. This CDR3 comprises 17 residues. The germline V gene encodes CDR1 LNHDA and CDR2 SQIVND (reference sequence). Trimming at V came to 3 bases and at J to 3 bases, leaving 11 bases not matched to a gene. The DNA of the CDR3 is TGTGCCAGTAGTATTTTATGGTGGGACAGGGAGGACTATGGCTACACCTTC. Its translation is CASSILWWDREDYGYTF.

This clone was seen a handful of times. The gene calls are TRBV4-3 and TRBJ1-5, with no clear D. Trimming shortened V by 0 bases and J by 4 bases, and 4 bases separated the two germline ends. Germline CDR1 and CDR2: LGHNA and YSLEER. The CDR3 contains 13 residues. CDR3 sequence: CASSQDLNQPQHF. The CDR3 region has the DNA TGCGCCAGCAGCCAAGATTTGAATCAGCCCCAGCATTTT.

The chain links TRBV7-6 to TRBJ1-1; D possibly corresponds to TRBD1 (5 bases). This CDR3 region has 13 residues. Germline V gene lookup returns CDR1 SGHVS and CDR2 FNYEAQ. The V and J ends lost 3 bases and 7 bases respectively, with 12 bases between them. CDR3 DNA: TGTGCCAGCAGCTTGAGTGGGGGGGGTGAAGCTTTCTTT. As protein: CASSLSGGGEAFF.

The genes are TRBV7-9 and TRBJ2-7; possibly TRBD1 for D (5 bases). The CDR3 has 13 amino acids. Germline V CDR1 and CDR2: SEHNR, FQNEAQ (reference sequence). With 4 bases removed from V and 2 bases from J, the gap between germline ends came to 9 bases. The CDR3 spells CASSSTTAYEQYF. The CDR3, as DNA: TGTGCCAGCAGCTCCACGACAGCCTACGAGCAGTACTTC.

The chain has TRBV5-4 and TRBJ1-1; TRBD1 aligns across 8 bases. The J segment lost 4 bases and the V segment lost 5 bases, leaving 7 bases of the junction unmatched. CDR3 length equals 14 residues. Germline assignment: CDR1 SGHNT and CDR2 YYREEE (reference sequence). The CDR3 protein is CASRVGQGPTEAFF. In nucleotides, the CDR3 is TGTGCCAGCAGGGTCGGACAGGGTCCCACTGAAGCTTTCTTT.

The rearrangement uses TRBV5-8 and TRBJ2-5; the match to TRBD2 covers 12 bases. The germline V gene has CDR1 SGHTS and CDR2 YDEGEE. The CDR3 loop spans 15 amino acids. V lost 4 bases and J lost 6; bases outside the gene matches: 7. The CDR3, as DNA: TGTGCCAGCAGCCGTGGACTAGCGGGGATGAAGACCCAGTACTTC. Translation gives CASSRGLAGMKTQYF.

The chain joins TRBV11-2 to TRBJ2-1; D tentatively reads TRBD1 or TRBD2 (5 bases each). Trimming took 1 base from V and 5 from J, leaving 6 bases between them. CDR3 length: 13 amino acids. Germline CDR1 and CDR2: SGHAT and FQNNGV. CDR3 bases: TGTGCCAGCAGCTTAGCGGGGCACAATGAGCAGTTCTTC. Amino acids: CASSLAGHNEQFF.

The genes are TRBV7-8 and TRBJ2-4, with D uncertain. From germline, CDR1 is SGHVS and CDR2 FQNEAQ. The CDR3 is 15 residues long. Trimming stripped 0 bases from V and 0 bases from J, with 6 bases between. The CDR3 DNA reads as TGTGCCAGCAGCTTAGCATCCGTAGCCAAAAACATTCAGTACTTC. It translates to CASSLASVAKNIQYF.

The chain uses TRBV12-5 and TRBJ2-7; maybe TRBD1 (5 bases). Looked up from germline, CDR1 is LGHNT and CDR2 is FRNRAP. The CDR3 is 15 residues long. V gave up 4 bases and J gave up 3 bases, with 16 bases separating them. CDR3 nucleotides: TGTGCTAGTGGTTCGAGAGAGGACACCTACTACGAGCAGTACTTC. It specifies CASGSREDTYYEQYF.

A single count supports this clone. The chain employs TRBV28 and TRBJ2-4; TRBD1 matches 9 bases. The CDR3 has 18 residues. Unmatched junction bases numbered 11, after V lost 5 bases and J lost 0 bases. Germline V lookup: CDR1 MDHEN, CDR2 SYDVKM. The CDR3, as DNA: TGTGCCAGCAGTCCCGGGACAGGGATCCCCCCAGCCAAAAACATTCAGTACTTC. Protein product: CASSPGTGIPPAKNIQYF.

The rearrangement joins TRBV19 to TRBJ1-5; D remains unclear. With 5 bases removed from V and 0 bases from J, the gap between germline ends came to 11 bases. The CDR3 has 15 residues. Germline lookup yields CDR1 LNHDA and CDR2 SQIVND (reference sequence). DNA of the CDR3: TGTGCCAGTAGTGTTGGGGATATTAGCAATCAGCCCCAGCATTTT. Amino acid sequence: CASSVGDISNQPQHF.

The chain links TRBV7-3 to TRBJ1-2; D is unclear. The CDR3 is 19 residues long. Germline V gene lookup returns CDR1 SGHTA and CDR2 FQGTGA. V was cut by 9 bases and J by 1 base, with 30 bases left in between. The CDR3 spells CARWIPNKTASPYNYGYTF. DNA for the CDR3: TGTGCCAGATGGATCCCCAATAAAACAGCTAGCCCTTATAACTATGGCTACACCTTC.

In this sample, this clone turned up a few times. V gene TRBV9 combines with J gene TRBJ1-1, with D perhaps matching TRBD1 (5 bases). The CDR3 totals 15 residues. CDR1 is SGDLS, CDR2 YYNGEE, per germline. V was clipped by 6 bases and J by 3 bases, with 18 bases between them. The CDR3 here is CASNRGAGLDTEAFF. The CDR3 DNA sequence: TGTGCCAGCAATCGAGGAGCAGGGTTGGACACTGAAGCTTTCTTT.

The V gene is TRBV13, the J gene TRBJ2-3; TRBD2 matches at 14 bases. From germline, CDR1 is PRHDT and CDR2 FYEKMQ (reference sequence). The CDR3 sequence is 19 residues long. The ends lost 4 bases at V and 2 bases at J; junction bases unmatched: 11. The CDR3 nucleotides read TGTGCCAGCAGCTCCCAGACTAGCGGGGGGGACAAATTCACAGATACGCAGTATTTT. It codes for CASSSQTSGGDKFTDTQYF.